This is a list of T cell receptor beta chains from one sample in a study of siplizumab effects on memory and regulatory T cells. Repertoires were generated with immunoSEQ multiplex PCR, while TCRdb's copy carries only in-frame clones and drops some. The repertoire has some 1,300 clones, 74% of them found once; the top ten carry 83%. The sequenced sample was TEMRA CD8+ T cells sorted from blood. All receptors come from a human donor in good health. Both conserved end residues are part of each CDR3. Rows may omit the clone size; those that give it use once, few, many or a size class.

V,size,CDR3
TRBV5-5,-,CASSQALNSYNEQFF
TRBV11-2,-,CASSLLEGLNGEQYF
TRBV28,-,CASNDSHQKTQYF
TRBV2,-,CASSYGVNEQFF
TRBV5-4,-,CATCQMFGTDTQYF
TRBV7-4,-,CASSTQGEGIYGYTF
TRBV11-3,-,CASSPGPAGSSYNEQFF
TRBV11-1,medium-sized,CASSLVFYEQYF
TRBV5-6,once,CASSIYNSYEQYF
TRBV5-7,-,CAIGHSSGANVLTF
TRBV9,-,CASSGANTEAFF
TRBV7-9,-,CASSWRVKRETDTGELFF
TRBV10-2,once,CASSEQKAGTGQPQHF
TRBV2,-,CASSEENVYEQYF
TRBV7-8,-,CASSLLADTQYF
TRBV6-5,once,CASSSTGSISRPQYF
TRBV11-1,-,CASRKRAGGRTDTQYF
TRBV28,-,CASSFEGWYGYTF
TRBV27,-,CASTPTGSPEAFF
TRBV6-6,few,CASTHPGAEVYGYTF
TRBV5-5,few,CASSLTGLGNEQFF
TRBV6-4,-,CASSDSTNNEQFF
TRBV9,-,CASSAAGTSGTNTFYNEQFF
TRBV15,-,CATSRDRIQYGYTF
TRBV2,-,CASSETGALDTQYF
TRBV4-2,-,CASSQDPGLAEYEQYF
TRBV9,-,CASSPSTDSTYEQYF
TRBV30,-,CACTGTWLRNSPLHF
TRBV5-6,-,CASSFDRGRWTGELFF
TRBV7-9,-,CASSTVASSQSRANVLTF
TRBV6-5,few,CASSETGGTYEQYF
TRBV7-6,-,CASSLVFYEQYF
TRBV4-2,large,CASSPPGSLGHNEQFF
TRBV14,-,CASSPGTGNNEQFF
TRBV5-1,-,CASSYRKGPGETQYF
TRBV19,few,CASSHTGQIGYTF
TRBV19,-,CASRGAGGLDEQYF
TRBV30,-,CAWSLGEAYYGYTF
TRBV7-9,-,CASSPPDSGELFF
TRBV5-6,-,CASSFRDTGHANYGYTF
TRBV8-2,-,CGSLLITQSRANVLTF
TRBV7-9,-,CASSLLAGDETQYF
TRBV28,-,CASSLMGGPEAFF
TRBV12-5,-,CASGQGLDNEQFF
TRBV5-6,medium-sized,CASSLDRGYFDEQYF
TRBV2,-,CASRYTDTQYF
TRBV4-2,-,CASSHIAGVPNIQYF